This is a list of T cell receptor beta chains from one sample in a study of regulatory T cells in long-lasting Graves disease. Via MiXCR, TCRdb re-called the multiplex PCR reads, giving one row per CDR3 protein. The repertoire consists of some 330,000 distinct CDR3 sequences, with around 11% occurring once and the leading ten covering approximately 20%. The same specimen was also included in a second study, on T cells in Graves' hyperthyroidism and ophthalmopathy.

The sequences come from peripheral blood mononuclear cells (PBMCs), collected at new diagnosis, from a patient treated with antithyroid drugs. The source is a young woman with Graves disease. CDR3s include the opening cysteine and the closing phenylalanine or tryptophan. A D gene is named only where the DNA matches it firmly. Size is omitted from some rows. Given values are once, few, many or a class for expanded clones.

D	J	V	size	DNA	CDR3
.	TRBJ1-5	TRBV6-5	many	TGTGCCAGCAGTTACCCCCAGCCCCAGCATTTT	CASSYPQPQHF
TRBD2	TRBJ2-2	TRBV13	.	TGTGCCAGCAGCTTAATGACTAGCGGACGCACCGGGGAGCTGTTTTTT	CASSLMTSGRTGELFF
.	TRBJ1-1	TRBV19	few	TGTGCCAGTTTCGGCGGGCTTGAAGCTTTCTTT	CASFGGLEAFF
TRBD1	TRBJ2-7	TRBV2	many	TGTGCCAGCAGTCGGGACAGCCCGAGCTCCTACGAGCAGTACTTC	CASSRDSPSSYEQYF
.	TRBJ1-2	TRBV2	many	TGTGCCAGCAGTGAAGTCGGCAGGGCGGACTATGGCTACACCTTC	CASSEVGRADYGYTF
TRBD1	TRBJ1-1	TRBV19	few	TGTACCAGTCCAGGGGGACAGGGGGTGGCCACTGAAGCTTTCTTT	CTSPGGQGVATEAFF
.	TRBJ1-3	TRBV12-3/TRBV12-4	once	TGTGCCAGCAGGCGCGGGAGCCTCAGAAACACCATATATTTT	CASRRGSLRNTIYF
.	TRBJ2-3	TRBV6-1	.	TGTGCCAGCAGTGAAGCCCCTACTAGGGCAGATACGCAGTATTTT	CASSEAPTRADTQYF
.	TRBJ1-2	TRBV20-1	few	TGCAGTGCCAGGTTAAGAGGGACGCGAAACTATGGCTACACCTTC	CSARLRGTRNYGYTF
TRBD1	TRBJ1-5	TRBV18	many	TGTGCCAGCTCACCATCAACCGGGACAGTAAGCAATCAGCCCCAGCATTTT	CASSPSTGTVSNQPQHF
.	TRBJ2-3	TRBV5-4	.	TGTGCCAGCAGCCCCGCCCGGGTGGGGCGAGATACGCAGTATTTT	CASSPARVGRDTQYF
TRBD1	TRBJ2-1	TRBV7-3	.	TGTGCCGGCAGCCCGACTTGGACAGGCCTTTACAATGAGCAGTTCTTC	CAGSPTWTGLYNEQFF
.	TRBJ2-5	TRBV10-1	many	TGCGCCAGCAGTGAGTCGGGTGAGACCCAGTACTTC	CASSESGETQYF
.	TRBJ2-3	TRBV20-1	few	TGCAGTGCTACAAAACGGGCCCCCTGGGACACAGATACGCAGTATTTT	CSATKRAPWDTDTQYF
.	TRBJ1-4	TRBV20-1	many	TGCAGTGCTACGAGGGGTGAAAAACTGTTTTTT	CSATRGEKLFF
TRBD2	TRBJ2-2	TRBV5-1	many	TGCGCCAGCAGGTTCGGACAAGGACTAGCGGTAAACACCGGGGAGCTGTTTTTT	CASRFGQGLAVNTGELFF
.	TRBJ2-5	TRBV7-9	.	TGTGCCAGCAGCTTAGCGGGTAAAGGAGAGACCCAGTACTTC	CASSLAGKGETQYF
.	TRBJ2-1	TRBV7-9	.	TGTGCCAGCAATCCTTTAAGGTTTGGGGACAATGAGCAGTTCTTC	CASNPLRFGDNEQFF
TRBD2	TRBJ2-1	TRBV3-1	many	TGTGCCAGCAGCCAAGGTGACCTGACTAGCGGACTCTACAATGAGCAGTTCTTC	CASSQGDLTSGLYNEQFF
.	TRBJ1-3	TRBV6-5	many	TGTGCCAGCAGTTACCGGCGGGGGTTGGGAAACACCATATATTTT	CASSYRRGLGNTIYF
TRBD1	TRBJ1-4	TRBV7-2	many	TGTGCCAGCACCCCCGGGACAGGGGGCTACTTGCCTAATGAAAAACTGTTTTTT	CASTPGTGGYLPNEKLFF
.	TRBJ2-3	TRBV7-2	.	TGTGCCAGCAGCTTAGCTCTGGACGAAAACACAGATACGCAGTATTTT	CASSLALDENTDTQYF
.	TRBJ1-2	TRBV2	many	TGTGCCAGCAGTGACGGGCCAAGGGGGGGTCCGTCTGGCTACACCTTC	CASSDGPRGGPSGYTF
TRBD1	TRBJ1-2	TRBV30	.	TGTGCCTGGAGTGTACGAGGGGACAGGGGACGGTATGGCTACACCTTC	CAWSVRGDRGRYGYTF
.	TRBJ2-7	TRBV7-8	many	TGTGCCAGCACCGGTCAGACAGTGCCCTCCTACGAGCAGTACTTC	CASTGQTVPSYEQYF
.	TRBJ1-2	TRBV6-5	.	TGTGCCAGCAGTTACTCACCCCGGGGTAGAAGAACCTTC	CASSYSPRGRRTF
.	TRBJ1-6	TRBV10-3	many	TGTGCCACCCGGGACTTACTCAATTCACCCCTCCACTTT	CATRDLLNSPLHF
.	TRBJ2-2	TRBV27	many	TGTGCCAGCAGTACAACCAGGGGTTCCGGGGAGCTGTTTTTT	CASSTTRGSGELFF
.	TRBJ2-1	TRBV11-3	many	TGTGCCAGCAGCTTAGCGGGAGTCCACTACAATGAGCAGTTCTTC	CASSLAGVHYNEQFF
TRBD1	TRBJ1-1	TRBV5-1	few	TGCGCCAGCAGCCAGGGGATACGTCGGGACAGGGATAACACTGAAGCTTTCTTT	CASSQGIRRDRDNTEAFF
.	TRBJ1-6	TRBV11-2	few	TGTGCCAGCAGCCAAGATCTAAACTCCTATAATTCACCCCTCCACTTT	CASSQDLNSYNSPLHF